The source of this T cell receptor (beta chain) is a study of shared clonotypes between healthy human individuals. Study context: Three CD4 naive, three CD4 memory, two CD8 naive and one CD8 memory plate were used per donor.

The study drew all its donors from Caucasian adults living in Nashville, Tennessee. A deep-level run was used for the assay. Authors' processing steps: There were no quality scores in the junction-only immunoSEQ sequences, so filtering differed. The table came from immunoSEQ multiplex PCR; TCRdb's copy has only in-frame clones and leaves some out. That table gives V, J and clone size, and the DNA gave D and trimming. The sample comprises roughly 1 million clones, around four fifths of which are singletons, and less than 1.5% rests with the top ten. This TCR was sampled from a man between 18 and 35 years old in good health. Sequenced: memory CD4+ T cells sorted from blood. Indicated subset: CD45RA-negative fraction.

In DNA form, the CDR3 reads TGTGCCAGCAGTTACTCCGAGGCAGGTTACAATGAAAAACTGTTTTTT. Its protein is CASSYSEAGYNEKLFF. This rearrangement joins TRBV6-6 to TRBJ1-4; D is unresolved. This CDR3 region has 16 residues. Looked up from germline, CDR1 is MNHNY and CDR2 is SVGAGI (reference sequence). V was clipped by 0 bases and J by 5 bases, with 13 bases between them.